The present entry profiles one TCR beta chain with its context. Its cognate antigen is unknown. This sample was included in a study of graft-versus-host responses after intestinal transplantation. The V gene lost 0 bases and the J gene lost 3 bases, with 10 bases spanning the gap. Germline V gene data show CDR1 as SGHNT and CDR2 as YYREEE (reference sequence). The CDR3 length is 14 residues. Whole-study findings and limits: Within allografts, high graft-versus-host to host-versus-graft clonal ratios were seen among patients with graft-donor T cell macrochimerism. Some GvH clones appeared in ileal mucosa or blood before recipient bone marrow.

TCRdb keeps only in-frame clones here, not all; method: immunoSEQ multiplex PCR. The sample consists of over 100,000 clones, approximately 90% of them appearing once. The sequencing used unstimulated CD4+ T cells sorted from spleen or lymph node cells, collected before transplant. This chain uses TRBV5-4 with TRBJ2-7; possibly TRBD1 for D (5 bases). The TCR originated in a human donor who was the organ donor for an intestinal transplant. CDR3 loop: CASSLEQGYYEQYF. For the CDR3, the DNA is TGTGCCAGCAGCTTGGAGCAGGGATACTACGAGCAGTACTTC.